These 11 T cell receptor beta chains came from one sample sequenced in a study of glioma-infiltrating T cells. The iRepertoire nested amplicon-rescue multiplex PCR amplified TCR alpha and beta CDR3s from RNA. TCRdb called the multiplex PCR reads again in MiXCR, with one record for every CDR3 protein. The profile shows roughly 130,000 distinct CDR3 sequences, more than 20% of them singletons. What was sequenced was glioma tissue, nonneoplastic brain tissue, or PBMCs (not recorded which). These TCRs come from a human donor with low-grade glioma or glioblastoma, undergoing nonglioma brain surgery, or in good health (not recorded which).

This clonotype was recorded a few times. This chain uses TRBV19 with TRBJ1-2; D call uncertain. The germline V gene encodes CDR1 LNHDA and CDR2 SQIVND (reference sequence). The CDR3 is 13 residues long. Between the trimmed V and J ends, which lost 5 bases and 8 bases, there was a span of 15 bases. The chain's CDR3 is CASSPPRLKGYTF. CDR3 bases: TGTGCCAGTAGTCCCCCGAGGTTGAAAGGCTACACCTTC.

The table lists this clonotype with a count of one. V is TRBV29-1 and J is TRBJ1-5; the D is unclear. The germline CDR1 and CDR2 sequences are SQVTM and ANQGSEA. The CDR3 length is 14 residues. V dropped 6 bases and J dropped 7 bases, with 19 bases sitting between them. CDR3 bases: TGCAGCGTCCGCCGGGAGGCGGGGAACCAGCCCCAGCATTTT. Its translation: CSVRREAGNQPQHF.

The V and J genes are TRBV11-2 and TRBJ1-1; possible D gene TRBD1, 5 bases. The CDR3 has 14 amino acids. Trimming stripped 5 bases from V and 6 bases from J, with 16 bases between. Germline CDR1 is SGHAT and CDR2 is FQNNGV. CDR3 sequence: CASSRNVWGAEAFF. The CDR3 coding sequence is TGTGCCAGCAGCCGCAACGTCTGGGGGGCTGAAGCTTTCTTT.

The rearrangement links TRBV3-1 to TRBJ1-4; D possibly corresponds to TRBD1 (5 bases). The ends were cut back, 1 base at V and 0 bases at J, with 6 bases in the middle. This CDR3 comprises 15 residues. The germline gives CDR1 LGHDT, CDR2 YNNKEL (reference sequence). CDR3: CASSQGDATNEKLFF. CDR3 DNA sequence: TGTGCCAGCAGCCAAGGGGACGCAACTAATGAAAAACTGTTTTTT.

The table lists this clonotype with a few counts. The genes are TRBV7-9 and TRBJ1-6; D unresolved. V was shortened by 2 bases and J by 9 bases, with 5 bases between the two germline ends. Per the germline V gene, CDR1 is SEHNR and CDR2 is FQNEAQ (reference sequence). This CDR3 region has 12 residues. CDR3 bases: TGTGCCAGCAGCTTAAGATCTTCACCCCTCCACTTT. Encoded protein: CASSLRSSPLHF.

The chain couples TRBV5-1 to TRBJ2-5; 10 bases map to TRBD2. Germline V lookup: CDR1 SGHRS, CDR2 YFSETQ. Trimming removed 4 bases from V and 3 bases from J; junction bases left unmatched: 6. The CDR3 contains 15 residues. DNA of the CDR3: TGCGCCAGCAGCGGGCTAGCGGGGGATGAAGAGACCCAGTACTTC. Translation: CASSGLAGDEETQYF.

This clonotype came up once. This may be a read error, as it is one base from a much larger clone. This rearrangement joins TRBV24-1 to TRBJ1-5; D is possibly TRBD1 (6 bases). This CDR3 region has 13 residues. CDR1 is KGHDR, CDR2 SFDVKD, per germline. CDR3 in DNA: TGTGCCACGTCAGGGGATAGCAATCGGCCCCAGCATTTT. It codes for CATSGDSNRPQHF.

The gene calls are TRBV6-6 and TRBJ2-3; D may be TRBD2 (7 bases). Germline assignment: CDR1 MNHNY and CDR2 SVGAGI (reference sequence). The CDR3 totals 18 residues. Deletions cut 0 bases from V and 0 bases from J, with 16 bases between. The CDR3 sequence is CASSYSTGGIVSTDTQYF. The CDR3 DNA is TGTGCCAGCAGTTACTCTACGGGGGGCATCGTCAGCACAGATACGCAGTATTTT.

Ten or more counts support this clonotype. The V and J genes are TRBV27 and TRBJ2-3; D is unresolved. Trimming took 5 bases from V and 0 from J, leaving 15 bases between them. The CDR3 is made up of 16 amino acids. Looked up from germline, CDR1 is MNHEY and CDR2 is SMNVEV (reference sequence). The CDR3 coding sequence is TGTGCCAGCAGTCCGAAGACAAGCTACAGCACAGATACGCAGTATTTT. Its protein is CASSPKTSYSTDTQYF.

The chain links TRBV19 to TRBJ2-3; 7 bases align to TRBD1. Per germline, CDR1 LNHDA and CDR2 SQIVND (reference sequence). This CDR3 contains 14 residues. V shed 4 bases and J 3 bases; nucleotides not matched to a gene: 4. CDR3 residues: CASSNRGRTDTQYF. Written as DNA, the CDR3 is TGTGCCAGTAGTAACAGGGGACGGACAGATACGCAGTATTTT.

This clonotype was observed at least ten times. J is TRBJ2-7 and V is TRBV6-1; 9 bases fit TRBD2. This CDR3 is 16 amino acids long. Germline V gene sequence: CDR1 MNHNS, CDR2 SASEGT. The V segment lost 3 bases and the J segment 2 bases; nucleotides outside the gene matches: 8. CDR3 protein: CASSDRDSGGAYEQYV. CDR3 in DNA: TGTGCCAGCAGTGACCGGGATAGCGGGGGTGCCTACGAGCAGTACGTC.